These T cell receptor beta chains were read from a single sample in a study of blood T cell repertoires in COVID-19. Method: immunoSEQ multiplex PCR; TCRdb's copy keeps in-frame clones and lacks some. This sample yields 110,000 to 150,000 clones, of which approximately 92% are seen a single time; approximately 2.8% belongs to the top ten. The sequencing input was peripheral blood. The receptors shown here come from a woman in her fifties or sixties with active COVID-19. Each CDR3 is given with its conserved first and last residue. Fields, in order: V gene, D gene, J gene, clone size, CDR3 DNA, CDR3 protein. A D gene is named only where the DNA matches it firmly. The size of a clone is reported for some rows only, either as once, few or many, or as a class for expanded clones.

v_call: TRBV29-1; d_call: TRBD1; j_call: TRBJ1-1; clone_size: few; cdr3_nt: TGCAGCGTTGAGCCGGGACAGAAAGCTTTCTTT; cdr3_aa: CSVEPGQKAFF
v_call: TRBV28; d_call: -; j_call: TRBJ2-7; clone_size: -; cdr3_nt: TGTGCCAGCAGCCCCGGGGATTTGGAGCAGTACTTC; cdr3_aa: CASSPGDLEQYF
v_call: TRBV5-4; d_call: TRBD1; j_call: TRBJ2-5; clone_size: -; cdr3_nt: TGTGCCAGCAGCTCGGGACAGGGAGAGGAGACCCAGTACTTC; cdr3_aa: CASSSGQGEETQYF
v_call: TRBV4-3; d_call: -; j_call: TRBJ1-1; clone_size: -; cdr3_nt: TGCGCCAGCAGCCCGTCACTGCAAGGGGGTGGCACTGAAGCTTTCTTT; cdr3_aa: CASSPSLQGGGTEAFF
v_call: TRBV2; d_call: TRBD2; j_call: TRBJ2-7; clone_size: -; cdr3_nt: TGTGCCAGCAGTGAAAGACTAGCGGGAGTCTACGAGCAGTACTTC; cdr3_aa: CASSERLAGVYEQYF
v_call: TRBV5-1; d_call: TRBD2; j_call: TRBJ2-7; clone_size: -; cdr3_nt: TGCGCCAGCAGTGAACTAGCGGGGTACGAGCAGTACTTC; cdr3_aa: CASSELAGYEQYF
v_call: TRBV4-2; d_call: -; j_call: TRBJ2-7; clone_size: -; cdr3_nt: TGTGCCAGCAGCCAAGGGGAGCGCTCCTACGAGCAGTACTTC; cdr3_aa: CASSQGERSYEQYF
v_call: TRBV27; d_call: -; j_call: TRBJ2-1; clone_size: -; cdr3_nt: TGTGCCAGCAGGAGCGGCCAGAGCTCCTACAATGAGCAGTTCTTC; cdr3_aa: CASRSGQSSYNEQFF
v_call: TRBV28; d_call: TRBD1; j_call: TRBJ1-1; clone_size: -; cdr3_nt: TGTGCCAGCAGCACCCGGACAGGGTGGATCACTGAAGCTTTCTTT; cdr3_aa: CASSTRTGWITEAFF
v_call: TRBV28; d_call: -; j_call: TRBJ2-5; clone_size: -; cdr3_nt: TGTGCCAGCAGTTTATCGAGTGGGCGGGCTACTAGAAAAGAGACCCAGTACTTC; cdr3_aa: CASSLSSGRATRKETQYF
v_call: TRBV15; d_call: TRBD2; j_call: TRBJ2-2; clone_size: few; cdr3_nt: TGTGCCACCAGCAGAGACAGGACTAGCGTCACCGGGGAGCTGTTTTTT; cdr3_aa: CATSRDRTSVTGELFF
v_call: TRBV15; d_call: TRBD2; j_call: TRBJ2-3; clone_size: once; cdr3_nt: TGTGCCACCAGCAGGGTTAGCGGGAGCGGCACAGATACGCAGTATTTT; cdr3_aa: CATSRVSGSGTDTQYF
v_call: TRBV6-4; d_call: TRBD2; j_call: TRBJ2-1; clone_size: -; cdr3_nt: TGTGCCAGCAGTAGGACTAGCGGGAGGTTCGATGAGCAGTTCTTC; cdr3_aa: CASSRTSGRFDEQFF
v_call: TRBV29-1; d_call: -; j_call: TRBJ1-2; clone_size: -; cdr3_nt: TGCAGCGTTGTCGTGTTCTATGGCTACACCTTC; cdr3_aa: CSVVVFYGYTF
v_call: TRBV19; d_call: TRBD1; j_call: TRBJ2-3; clone_size: -; cdr3_nt: TGTGCCAGTACCCCGAGGACAGGGGAGGGCACAGATACGCAGTATTTT; cdr3_aa: CASTPRTGEGTDTQYF
v_call: TRBV5-5; d_call: -; j_call: TRBJ1-1; clone_size: -; cdr3_nt: TGTGCCAGCAGCTGGGCGAGGGCCGGGAACACTGAAGCTTTCTTT; cdr3_aa: CASSWARAGNTEAFF
v_call: TRBV5-1; d_call: TRBD2; j_call: TRBJ2-4; clone_size: -; cdr3_nt: TGCGCCAGCAGCTTGTCGAAGAGGACTAGCGGCTTCCTAGCCAAAAACATTCAGTACTTC; cdr3_aa: CASSLSKRTSGFLAKNIQYF
v_call: TRBV18; d_call: -; j_call: TRBJ2-6; clone_size: -; cdr3_nt: TGTGCCAGCTCACCAAGGGGATCTGGGGCCAACGTCCTGACTTTC; cdr3_aa: CASSPRGSGANVLTF
v_call: TRBV5-6; d_call: TRBD2; j_call: TRBJ2-2; clone_size: -; cdr3_nt: TGTGCCAGCAGCTCCCTCTCTAGCGGGTGGAGAGCGAACACCGGGGAGCTGTTTTTT; cdr3_aa: CASSSLSSGWRANTGELFF
v_call: TRBV4-2; d_call: -; j_call: TRBJ2-3; clone_size: -; cdr3_nt: TGTGCCAGCAGCCGATTACCGCTAGGAGCAGATACGCAGTATTTT; cdr3_aa: CASSRLPLGADTQYF
v_call: TRBV6-5; d_call: -; j_call: TRBJ2-1; clone_size: -; cdr3_nt: TGTGCCAGTTCTAGCGTGAACTACAATGAGCAGTTCTTC; cdr3_aa: CASSSVNYNEQFF
v_call: TRBV5-1; d_call: TRBD1; j_call: TRBJ1-5; clone_size: few; cdr3_nt: TGCGCCAGCAGCTTAGGACAGGCCAATCAGCCCCAGCATTTT; cdr3_aa: CASSLGQANQPQHF
v_call: TRBV7-2; d_call: TRBD1; j_call: TRBJ2-2; clone_size: -; cdr3_nt: TGTGCCAGCAGCTTAGTTCAGGGGGCCAACACCGGGGAGCTGTTTTTT; cdr3_aa: CASSLVQGANTGELFF
v_call: TRBV5-8; d_call: TRBD1; j_call: TRBJ1-2; clone_size: few; cdr3_nt: TGTGCCAGCAGCTTGTACCAGGGGGCGGATGGCTACACCTTC; cdr3_aa: CASSLYQGADGYTF
v_call: TRBV28; d_call: TRBD1; j_call: TRBJ2-6; clone_size: -; cdr3_nt: TGTGCCAGCAGTGCGACAGGGGCCGCGTCAGGTCCCTCTGGGGCCAACGTCCTGACTTTC; cdr3_aa: CASSATGAASGPSGANVLTF
v_call: TRBV7-2; d_call: TRBD2; j_call: TRBJ2-7; clone_size: -; cdr3_nt: TGTGCCAGCAGCTTAGGTATTAGCGGGCTTCACTCCTACGAGCAGTACTTC; cdr3_aa: CASSLGISGLHSYEQYF
v_call: TRBV4-2; d_call: -; j_call: TRBJ1-2; clone_size: -; cdr3_nt: TGTGCCAGCAGCCGACAAAGGGGGGGTCACTATGGCTACACCTTC; cdr3_aa: CASSRQRGGHYGYTF
v_call: TRBV5-1; d_call: -; j_call: TRBJ1-2; clone_size: -; cdr3_nt: TGCGCCAGCAGCTTTACAGGGATTTATGGCTACACCTTC; cdr3_aa: CASSFTGIYGYTF
v_call: TRBV4-3; d_call: TRBD1; j_call: TRBJ1-1; clone_size: -; cdr3_nt: TGCGCCAGCAGCCAAGGGCCCACAGGGGGAACGGGCACTGAAGCTTTCTTT; cdr3_aa: CASSQGPTGGTGTEAFF
v_call: TRBV3-1/TRBV3-2; d_call: TRBD1; j_call: TRBJ1-1; clone_size: -; cdr3_nt: TGTGCCAGCAGCCCTCGTACAGGGGGCACGAACACTGAAGCTTTCTTT; cdr3_aa: CASSPRTGGTNTEAFF
v_call: TRBV5-5; d_call: -; j_call: TRBJ1-5; clone_size: -; cdr3_nt: TGTGCCAGCAGCTTGGGCGGGGGGCATCAGCCCCAGCATTTT; cdr3_aa: CASSLGGGHQPQHF
v_call: TRBV28; d_call: -; j_call: TRBJ2-2; clone_size: -; cdr3_nt: TGTGCCAGCAGTTTATCTACAGCGAACACCGGGGAGCTGTTTTTT; cdr3_aa: CASSLSTANTGELFF
v_call: TRBV10-1; d_call: -; j_call: TRBJ2-1; clone_size: -; cdr3_nt: TGCGCCAGCAGTGAGTCGTTGGGGAACAGGAAGCAGTTCTTC; cdr3_aa: CASSESLGNRKQFF
v_call: TRBV5-1; d_call: -; j_call: TRBJ1-1; clone_size: -; cdr3_nt: TGCGCCAGCAGCTCACCAGGGGCCGCTTCCATCGAAGCTTTCTTT; cdr3_aa: CASSSPGAASIEAFF
v_call: TRBV29-1; d_call: -; j_call: TRBJ1-1; clone_size: -; cdr3_nt: TGCAGCGTTCAACCCTCTCTCTCGAGCACTGAAGCTTTCTTT; cdr3_aa: CSVQPSLSSTEAFF